A selection of T cell receptor beta chains follows, all from one sample in a study of T cells in Graves' hyperthyroidism and ophthalmopathy. MiXCR was run by TCRdb on the multiplex PCR reads, yielding one entry per CDR3 protein. Found here are a few hundred thousand distinct CDR3 sequences, 12% to 15% of them singletons; the top ten hold around 13%. Sample: blood. These TCRs come from a woman aged 40-49 years with Graves' hyperthyroidism. The CDR3 runs from the conserved cysteine through the conserved F or W. Each record gives: J gene, D gene, clone size, V gene, CDR3 DNA, CDR3 protein. The D gene is left open where the match is weak. Rows give clone size only sometimes, using once, few, many, or a class for an expanded clone.

j_call: TRBJ2-1
d_call: .
clone_size: many
v_call: TRBV2
cdr3_nt: TGTGCCAGCAGTGAGGCAAGTCCCCCCCATGGAATTAATGAGCAGTTCTTC
cdr3_aa: CASSEASPPHGINEQFF

j_call: TRBJ1-6
d_call: .
clone_size: .
v_call: TRBV20-1
cdr3_nt: TGCAGTGCGGGTAGCAGGGAAGGATCACCCCTCCACTTT
cdr3_aa: CSAGSREGSPLHF

j_call: TRBJ1-3
d_call: .
clone_size: many
v_call: TRBV18
cdr3_nt: TGTGCCAGCTCACCAAACTCTGGAAACACCATATATTTT
cdr3_aa: CASSPNSGNTIYF

j_call: TRBJ2-7
d_call: TRBD2
clone_size: few
v_call: TRBV4-2
cdr3_nt: TGTGCCAGCAGCCAGGGACTAGCGGGTAACTCCTACGAGCAGTACTTC
cdr3_aa: CASSQGLAGNSYEQYF

j_call: TRBJ2-5
d_call: TRBD2
clone_size: many
v_call: TRBV15
cdr3_nt: TGTGCCACCAGCAGAGAGGGCGGGAGGTCAGAAGAGACCCAGTACTTC
cdr3_aa: CATSREGGRSEETQYF

j_call: TRBJ2-5
d_call: TRBD2
clone_size: .
v_call: TRBV2
cdr3_nt: TGTGCCAGCAGGAGGGGACTAGCGGGAGAAGAGACCCAGTACTTC
cdr3_aa: CASRRGLAGEETQYF

j_call: TRBJ2-5
d_call: TRBD2
clone_size: .
v_call: TRBV5-1
cdr3_nt: TGCGCCAGCAGCTTGATGACTAGCGGGAGCGGAGAGACCCAGTACTTC
cdr3_aa: CASSLMTSGSGETQYF

j_call: TRBJ1-5
d_call: .
clone_size: many
v_call: TRBV5-6
cdr3_nt: TGTGCCAGCAGCTCCACAGGGCACCCCCAGCATTTT
cdr3_aa: CASSSTGHPQHF

j_call: TRBJ2-2
d_call: .
clone_size: few
v_call: TRBV6-2/TRBV6-3
cdr3_nt: TGTGCCAGCAGTTATATTGTGGGTGTCACCGGGGAGCTGTTTTTT
cdr3_aa: CASSYIVGVTGELFF

j_call: TRBJ2-7
d_call: TRBD2
clone_size: .
v_call: TRBV18
cdr3_nt: TGTGCCAGCTCACCGGGAGCGGGAGGGGTTGCCTACGAGCAGTACTTC
cdr3_aa: CASSPGAGGVAYEQYF

j_call: TRBJ2-1
d_call: .
clone_size: many
v_call: TRBV7-3
cdr3_nt: TGTGCCAGCAGCTTCTACGCCACTAATGAGCAGTTCTTC
cdr3_aa: CASSFYATNEQFF

j_call: TRBJ2-3
d_call: TRBD2
clone_size: .
v_call: TRBV5-1
cdr3_nt: TGCGCCAGCAGCTTGGCACCCTCCCCCCAGGGAGGGGAGAAAGATACGCAGTATTTT
cdr3_aa: CASSLAPSPQGGEKDTQYF

j_call: TRBJ2-1
d_call: .
clone_size: .
v_call: TRBV6-1
cdr3_nt: TGTGCCAGCAGTCGGACTGAATCCTCCTACAATGAGCAGTTCTTC
cdr3_aa: CASSRTESSYNEQFF

j_call: TRBJ2-6
d_call: .
clone_size: .
v_call: TRBV2
cdr3_nt: TGTGCCAGTACCGGGTGGCAGAACTCTGGGGCCAACGTCCTGACTTTC
cdr3_aa: CASTGWQNSGANVLTF

j_call: TRBJ2-1
d_call: TRBD2
clone_size: many
v_call: TRBV15
cdr3_nt: TGTGCCACCAGCAGCGGGACTAGCATCGGCAATGAGCAGTTCTTC
cdr3_aa: CATSSGTSIGNEQFF

j_call: TRBJ2-7
d_call: .
clone_size: .
v_call: TRBV6-1
cdr3_nt: TGTGCCAGCAGTCCGACGTTCGGATTCTCCTACGAGCAGTACTTC
cdr3_aa: CASSPTFGFSYEQYF

j_call: TRBJ1-5
d_call: .
clone_size: few
v_call: TRBV28
cdr3_nt: TGTGCCAGCATTGGGTATAGCAATCAGCCCCAGCATTTT
cdr3_aa: CASIGYSNQPQHF

j_call: TRBJ2-6
d_call: .
clone_size: .
v_call: TRBV7-2
cdr3_nt: TGTGCCAGCAGCTTATTTACAGGAAACTCTGGGGCCAACGTCCTGACTTTC
cdr3_aa: CASSLFTGNSGANVLTF

j_call: TRBJ1-3
d_call: .
clone_size: many
v_call: TRBV2
cdr3_nt: TGTGCCAGCAGTGATCTAGCGGGGGCCTCGCTTGGAAACACCATATATTTT
cdr3_aa: CASSDLAGASLGNTIYF

j_call: TRBJ2-7
d_call: .
clone_size: .
v_call: TRBV10-2
cdr3_nt: TGCGCCAGCAGTAGGACAGACAGCTCCTACGAGCAGTACTTC
cdr3_aa: CASSRTDSSYEQYF

j_call: TRBJ2-2
d_call: .
clone_size: few
v_call: TRBV5-8
cdr3_nt: TGTGCCAGCAGCTTTCTTGGGTATATTTCGGCGGGAAAAAACACCGGGGAGCTGTTTTTT
cdr3_aa: CASSFLGYISAGKNTGELFF

j_call: TRBJ1-2
d_call: .
clone_size: many
v_call: TRBV18
cdr3_nt: TGTGCCAGCTCACCAAGGACACTCGAGGGCTACACCTTC
cdr3_aa: CASSPRTLEGYTF

j_call: TRBJ2-6
d_call: .
clone_size: few
v_call: TRBV5-4
cdr3_nt: TGTGCCAGCAGCTTGGCCCAGAGCTCTGGGGCCAACGTCCTGACTTTC
cdr3_aa: CASSLAQSSGANVLTF

j_call: TRBJ1-1
d_call: .
clone_size: .
v_call: TRBV12-3/TRBV12-4
cdr3_nt: TGTGCCAGCAGTCTGCGACAACTGCAAGCTTTCTTT
cdr3_aa: CASSLRQLQAFF

j_call: TRBJ2-5
d_call: .
clone_size: many
v_call: TRBV11-2
cdr3_nt: TGTGCCAGCAGCTTAGGGGACCAGACGACCCAGTACTTC
cdr3_aa: CASSLGDQTTQYF

j_call: TRBJ1-5
d_call: TRBD1
clone_size: many
v_call: TRBV28
cdr3_nt: TGTGCCAGCAGTTTAGACACAGGGGAGGTCAATCAGCCCCAGCATTTT
cdr3_aa: CASSLDTGEVNQPQHF

j_call: TRBJ2-3
d_call: .
clone_size: many
v_call: TRBV7-8
cdr3_nt: TGTGCCAGCAGCCCAGAGGCTTATAGTACGCAGTATTTT
cdr3_aa: CASSPEAYSTQYF

j_call: TRBJ1-5
d_call: TRBD1
clone_size: few
v_call: TRBV6-1
cdr3_nt: TGTGCCAGCAGTGTCGCGTACAGGGGCGGTAATCAGCCCCAGCATTTT
cdr3_aa: CASSVAYRGGNQPQHF

j_call: TRBJ1-5
d_call: .
clone_size: .
v_call: TRBV6-5
cdr3_nt: TGTGCCAGCAGTTACCGAGATAGCAATCAGCCCCAGCATTTT
cdr3_aa: CASSYRDSNQPQHF

j_call: TRBJ2-7
d_call: .
clone_size: .
v_call: TRBV6-1
cdr3_nt: TGTGCCAGCAGTGTAACTAGTACCCTCTACGAGCAGTACTTC
cdr3_aa: CASSVTSTLYEQYF

j_call: TRBJ2-5
d_call: .
clone_size: .
v_call: TRBV2
cdr3_nt: TGTGCCAGCAGTGATACGCTACGACCTCTGTACCAAGAGACCCAGTACTTC
cdr3_aa: CASSDTLRPLYQETQYF

j_call: TRBJ2-7
d_call: .
clone_size: few
v_call: TRBV19
cdr3_nt: TGTGCCAGTAGTATCGATCTCGGACTAACCTACGAGCAGTACTTC
cdr3_aa: CASSIDLGLTYEQYF

j_call: TRBJ2-7
d_call: .
clone_size: few
v_call: TRBV6-7
cdr3_nt: TGTGCCAGCAGCCCAACCCACAAAAGCTCCTACGAGCAGTACTTC
cdr3_aa: CASSPTHKSSYEQYF

j_call: TRBJ1-6
d_call: .
clone_size: .
v_call: TRBV5-1
cdr3_nt: TGCGCCAGCAGCTTGTGGGGGGCGACCAATTCACCCCTCCACTTT
cdr3_aa: CASSLWGATNSPLHF

j_call: TRBJ2-7
d_call: .
clone_size: .
v_call: TRBV11-2
cdr3_nt: TGTGCCAGCAGCCTAGGGGGGGGGACCTCCTACGAGCAGTACTTC
cdr3_aa: CASSLGGGTSYEQYF

j_call: TRBJ2-7
d_call: .
clone_size: many
v_call: TRBV5-1
cdr3_nt: TGCGCCAGCAGCTTGGGGGATACGGGCCACGAGCAGTACTTC
cdr3_aa: CASSLGDTGHEQYF

j_call: TRBJ1-6
d_call: .
clone_size: many
v_call: TRBV5-1
cdr3_nt: TGCGCCAGCAGTGACAGCGATAATTCACCCCTCCACTTT
cdr3_aa: CASSDSDNSPLHF

j_call: TRBJ2-7
d_call: .
clone_size: many
v_call: TRBV11-2
cdr3_nt: TGTGCCAGCAGCTTAGTGAGGAGTTACACCTACGAGCAGTACTTC
cdr3_aa: CASSLVRSYTYEQYF

j_call: TRBJ2-3
d_call: TRBD2
clone_size: many
v_call: TRBV12-3/TRBV12-4
cdr3_nt: TGTGCCAGCAGTTTCCCCCGGGGGGGGGAGGTGACAGATACGCAGTATTTT
cdr3_aa: CASSFPRGGEVTDTQYF

j_call: TRBJ2-1
d_call: TRBD2
clone_size: many
v_call: TRBV12-3/TRBV12-4
cdr3_nt: TGTGCCAGCACTGTAGCGGGACCCTCCTACAATGAGCAGTTCTTC
cdr3_aa: CASTVAGPSYNEQFF

j_call: TRBJ1-1
d_call: TRBD1
clone_size: many
v_call: TRBV7-2
cdr3_nt: TGTGCCAGCAGCCCGACAGCCCGGGACAGGGCAACTGAAGCTTTCTTT
cdr3_aa: CASSPTARDRATEAFF